This T cell receptor (beta chain) was profiled in a study of blood T cells in healthy people across ages (dated by TCRdb to between 2015 and 2016). Regarding the study in general: Template switching captured roughly one uniquely barcoded TCR beta cDNA molecule per two T cells in model experiments. Donors were grouped into four age groups: young (average roughly 17 years), middle-aged (under 40), aged (roughly 67) and long-lived (about 89). To avoid experimental bias, donors of different ages were spread randomly across the sequencing lanes. Using deep sequencing normalized with unique cDNA molecular identifiers, the study measured how TCR beta repertoire diversity changes with age. Two additional independent replicas of 1 million unique cDNA reads from the same blood draw were analyzed for two donors (one aged 18 to 29 and one aged 80 or older). Beyond this particular receptor, the publication reports: The percentage of naive T cells measured by flow cytometry correlated strongly with observed TCR beta diversity. Bulk unsorted PBMC profiling prevented conclusive comparison of naive and antigen-experienced compartments. Estimates of total diversity based on one million sequenced T cells were considered lower bounds and underestimates. Compared with the aged group, the long-lived group had more naive CD4+ T cells, fewer expanded clones and increased TCR diversity, suggesting age selection. As age increased, observed TCR beta diversity per million T cells dropped in a roughly linear way, and a significant reduction was already evident by age 40. Because donor CMV infection status was unknown, age-related changes in expanded clonotypes were potentially confounded.

The table lists this clonotype with many counts. Its antigen is still unknown. Base qualities are not provided; no much larger clone lies one nucleotide away. Libraries were prepared through 5' RACE. Sequencing was carried out with an Illumina HiSeq 2500. A second PCR of roughly 7 to 11 cycles was run with a J-beta primer mix and a sample-barcoded 5' primer. A unique molecular identifier was introduced onto each TCR beta cDNA molecule by a template-switch 5' adaptor carrying 12 random nucleotides. Each sample yielded at least 3 million CDR3-containing paired-end reads. All of the RNA was converted into first-strand cDNA using the Mint cDNA synthesis kit, with a TRBC-specific oligonucleotide serving as the primer. Following uracil-DNA glycosylase treatment, all cDNA underwent a first 18-cycle PCR with the universal primers M1SS and BC2_uni_R. Under the source paper's analysis protocol: Each sample was normalized by randomly selecting 1 million high-quality reads, each carrying a distinct molecular identifier. Instead of being binned into consensus sequences, reads with shared molecular identifiers were discarded. MiTCR, with a Q25 quality threshold and the strictest error-elimination algorithm, was used for CDR3 identification, clonotype clustering and error correction. Lower-bound total TCR beta diversity was estimated with a nonparametric unseen species model using Euler transformation. The public reads were reprocessed in TCRdb via fastp at Q25 and MiXCR, keeping in-frame beta chains. Identical CDR3 protein sequences are pooled into one entry, listed with their most common genes and DNA. The V and J calls reflect TCRdb's pipeline rather than the authors' work. The sample table records approximately 1.5 million distinct CDR3 sequences; approximately 43% of these occur just once. The ten largest clonotypes hold over 3.5% of the sample.

V and J lose 6 bases and 5 bases, and a span of 13 bases separates them. The CDR3, from cysteine to phenylalanine, totals 13 residues. Here the CDR3 DNA is all that survives: 39 bases in frame from base 1. The germline V gene yields SGHTA for CDR1 and FQGNSA for CDR2. The roughly 42 donors, aged 6 to 90 years, were systemically healthy Caucasian individuals from Russia. Each donor gave ten milliliters of peripheral blood, drawn into EDTA-treated Vacutainer tubes. PBMCs were isolated by Ficoll-Paque density-gradient centrifugation, with at least 7 million obtained per sample. Trizol reagent was used to extract total RNA from PBMCs, with at least 6 micrograms per sample. Naive CD45RAhigh/CD27high T cell percentages were measured by flow cytometry on a PBMC aliquot from every donor.

This TCR was sampled from a woman younger than 30 in good health. Sequencing was performed on blood. This chain joins TRBV7-2 to TRBJ2-5; the best D guess is TRBD2, with 6 bases matching. CDR3 region: CASSLLGGETQYF. The bases are TGTGCCAGCAGTTTACTAGGAGGGGAGACCCAGTACTTC.